This passage covers 3 T cell receptor beta chains from one sample sequenced in a study of tumor-infiltrating lymphocytes in localized non-small cell lung cancer. Libraries were prepared by immunoSEQ multiplex PCR; TCRdb keeps only in-frame clonotypes and omits some of them. The profile shows around 15,000 clones, about 84% of them singletons. Material for sequencing was uninvolved lung tissue not adjacent to the tumor. The receptors come from a human donor with non-small cell lung cancer.

The rearrangement links TRBV7-3 to TRBJ1-3; 8 nucleotides agree with TRBD1. The CDR3 is 20 amino acids. V gave up 2 bases and J gave up 2 bases; unmatched junction bases: 17. Germline lookup yields CDR1 SGHTA and CDR2 FQGTGA. The CDR3 DNA reads TGTGCCAGCAGCTTAGGGGTTTCGGGCGGACAGGGAAGGGCTGGAAACACCATATATTTT. Amino acids: CASSLGVSGGQGRAGNTIYF.

The chain joins TRBV5-1 to TRBJ2-2, with D possibly TRBD1 on 5 matching bases. V shed 0 bases and J shed 6 bases, with 6 bases lying between them. The CDR3 sequence is 13 residues long. Germline V CDR1 and CDR2: SGHRS, YFSETQ. The CDR3 loop reads CASSLGQPGELFF. CDR3 nucleotides: TGCGCCAGCAGCTTGGGACAGCCCGGGGAGCTGTTTTTT.

This clone was recorded a few times. The chain joins TRBV4-2 to TRBJ2-3; 7 bases are a match to TRBD1. Germline loops: CDR1 LGHNA, CDR2 YNFKEQ. Losses at the gene ends were 6 bases for V and 4 bases for J; bases not matched to a gene: 4. The length of the CDR3 is 13 residues. The chain's CDR3 is CASRLQGSDTQYF. CDR3 bases: TGTGCCAGCAGGTTACAGGGGTCAGATACGCAGTATTTT.